This T cell receptor (beta chain) was identified during a study of OX40 agonist ivuxolimab in advanced cancers. Study as a whole: Every 2 weeks, ivuxolimab was infused into the patients intravenously at between 0.01 and 10 mg/kg. Dose-escalation patients' cancers were hepatocellular carcinoma, melanoma, renal cell or head and neck cancer. The study's findings and limits: Determination of antigen specificity was not performed for the expanded peripheral T cells.

Clones were sequenced by immunoSEQ multiplex PCR, and TCRdb holds only the in-frame ones, with some missing. This sample has roughly 13,000 clones, with about 75% found just once. CDR1 is LNHDA and CDR2 is SQIVND in the germline V gene (reference sequence). The CDR3 is 15 residues long. V lost 5 bases, J lost 5 bases, and 8 bases stayed unmatched. Comments on this clone: Antigen unknown. The sample holds other DNA sequences that translate to the same CDR3.

The TCR sequence derives from an adult with an advanced solid tumor such as melanoma, head and neck, liver or kidney cancer. The sequenced sample was CD4+ or CD8+ T cells sorted from blood, obtained in a trial of the OX40 agonist ivuxolimab. The chain is built from TRBV19 and TRBJ1-1, with 10 bases that match TRBD1. The CDR3 bases are TGTGCCAGTAGTCTCTCCAGGACAGGGGGGACTGAAGCTTTCTTT. The encoded protein is CASSLSRTGGTEAFF.